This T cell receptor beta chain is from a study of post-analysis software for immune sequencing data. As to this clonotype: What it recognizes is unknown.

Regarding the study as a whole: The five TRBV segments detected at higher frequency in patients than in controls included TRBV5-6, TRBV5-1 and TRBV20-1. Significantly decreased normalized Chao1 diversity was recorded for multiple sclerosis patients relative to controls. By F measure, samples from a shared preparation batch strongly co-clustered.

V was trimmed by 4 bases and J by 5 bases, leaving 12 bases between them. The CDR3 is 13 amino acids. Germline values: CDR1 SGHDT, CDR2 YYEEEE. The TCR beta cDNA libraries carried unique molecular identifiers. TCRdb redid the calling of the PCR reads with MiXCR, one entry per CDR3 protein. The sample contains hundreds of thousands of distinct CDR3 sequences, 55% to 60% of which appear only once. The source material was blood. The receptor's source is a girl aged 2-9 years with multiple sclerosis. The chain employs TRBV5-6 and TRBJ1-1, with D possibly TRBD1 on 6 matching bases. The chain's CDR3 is CASSLQGLTEAFF. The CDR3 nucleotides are TGTGCCAGCAGCCTCCAGGGGCTTACTGAAGCTTTCTTT.